This T cell receptor beta chain was identified in a study of OX40 agonist ivuxolimab in advanced cancers. The germline V and J ends were trimmed by 2 bases and 5 bases, with 10 bases remaining between them. The germline V gene has CDR1 MNHEY and CDR2 SVGAGI. CDR3 size: 13 residues. Generated by immunoSEQ multiplex PCR, the TCRdb table keeps only in-frame clones and is missing some. This table holds about 76,000 clones, 84% found once. This clone was observed a single time. V usage is TRBV6-5 and J usage is TRBJ2-7; possibly TRBD2 for D (6 bases). The sequence was collected from an adult with an advanced solid tumor such as melanoma, head and neck, liver or kidney cancer. The material was CD4+ or CD8+ T cells sorted from blood, obtained in a trial of the OX40 agonist ivuxolimab. DNA for the CDR3: TGTGCCAGCAGTTACGGAGGGGTACACGAGCAGTACTTC. Amino acid sequence: CASSYGGVHEQYF.